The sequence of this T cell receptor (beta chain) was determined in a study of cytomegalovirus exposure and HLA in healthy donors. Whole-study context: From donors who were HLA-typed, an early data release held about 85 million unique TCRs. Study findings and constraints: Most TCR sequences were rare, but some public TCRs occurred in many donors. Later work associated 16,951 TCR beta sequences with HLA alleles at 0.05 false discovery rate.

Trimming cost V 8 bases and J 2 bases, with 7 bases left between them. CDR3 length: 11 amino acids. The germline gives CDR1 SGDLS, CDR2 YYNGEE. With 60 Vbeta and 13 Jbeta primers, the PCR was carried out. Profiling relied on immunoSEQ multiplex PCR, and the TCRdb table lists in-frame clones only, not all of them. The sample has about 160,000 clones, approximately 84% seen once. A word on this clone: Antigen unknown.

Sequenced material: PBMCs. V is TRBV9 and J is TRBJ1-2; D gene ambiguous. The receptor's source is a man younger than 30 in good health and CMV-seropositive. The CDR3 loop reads CASMRNYGYTF. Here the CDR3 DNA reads TGTGCCAGTATGAGGAACTATGGCTACACCTTC.